These 8 T cell receptor beta chains share one sample of origin, sequenced in a study of T cells in Graves' hyperthyroidism and ophthalmopathy. RNA transcripts provided the source from which TCR beta CDR3 regions were amplified. An initial round of RT-PCR targeting the TCR CDR3 relied on the HTBI primer set. From the multiplex PCR reads, TCRdb called clonotypes with MiXCR, one entry per CDR3 protein. The table shows hundreds of thousands of distinct CDR3 sequences, with 14% to 15% occurring only once. What was sequenced was blood. These receptors were obtained from a man between 18 and 29 years old with Graves' ophthalmopathy.

This clonotype showed up many times. The V gene is TRBV14, the J gene TRBJ2-1; 8 nucleotides line up with TRBD2. V was pared by 1 base and J by 2 bases, with 4 bases of the junction left unmatched. Germline lookup yields CDR1 SGHDN and CDR2 FVKESK. CDR3 length: 16 amino acids. CDR3 coding DNA: TGTGCCAGCAGCCAAGCCAGGGGACTAGCCTACAATGAGCAGTTCTTC. It specifies CASSQARGLAYNEQFF.

This clonotype was observed at least ten times. The chain is built from TRBV12-5 and TRBJ2-3; D is unclear. The V gene lost 0 bases and the J gene lost 3 bases, with 7 bases spanning the gap. This CDR3 region has 14 residues. Germline CDR1 LGHNT, CDR2 FRNRAP. This CDR3 is CASGLVARTDTQYF. The CDR3, as DNA: TGTGCTAGTGGTTTGGTAGCACGAACAGATACGCAGTATTTT.

The chain employs TRBV6-1 and TRBJ2-3; 13 bases are shared with TRBD2. The CDR3 totals 17 residues. Looked up from germline, CDR1 is MNHNS and CDR2 is SASEGT. V trimming: 2 bases; J trimming: 2 bases; junction bases outside the gene matches: 4. Written as DNA, the CDR3 is TGTGCCAGCAGTGAACAACTAGCGGGGGGGCACACAGATACGCAGTATTTT. Residues: CASSEQLAGGHTDTQYF.

There are many counts of this clonotype. J is TRBJ1-1 and V is TRBV11-2; D ambiguous. The CDR3 has 15 amino acids. Germline V lookup: CDR1 SGHAT, CDR2 FQNNGV. Between the trimmed V and J ends, which lost 3 bases and 0 bases, there was a span of 11 bases. The chain's CDR3 is CASSFWTGMNTEAFF. CDR3 nucleotides: TGTGCCAGCAGCTTTTGGACGGGGATGAACACTGAAGCTTTCTTT.

The V and J genes are TRBV20-1 and TRBJ2-7, with 13 bases that match TRBD2. This CDR3 contains 16 residues. CDR1 DFQATT and CDR2 SNEGSKA come from the germline V gene (reference sequence). The J segment lost 3 bases and the V segment lost 5 bases, leaving 10 bases of the junction unmatched. CDR3 loop: CSAFAGLAGRNYEQYF. The CDR3 DNA reads as TGCAGTGCTTTTGCGGGACTAGCGGGGCGAAACTACGAGCAGTACTTC.

This clonotype was counted at least ten times. The chain joins TRBV11-2 to TRBJ2-3; D uncertain. V was clipped by 0 bases and J by 5 bases, with 9 bases between them. The CDR3 is 14 residues long. Germline CDR1 and CDR2: SGHAT and FQNNGV. The CDR3 protein is CASSLESVLDTQYF. Here the CDR3 DNA reads TGTGCCAGCAGCTTAGAAAGCGTGTTAGATACGCAGTATTTT.

In this sample, this clonotype turned up many times. This chain joins TRBV11-3 and TRBJ1-2; no clear D. V was clipped by 3 bases and J by 3 bases, with 8 bases between them. This CDR3 is 13 amino acids long. From germline, CDR1 is SGHNT and CDR2 YENEEA. DNA of the CDR3: TGTGCCAGCAGCTTTTCGGGGTACTATGGCTACACCTTC. Its translation is CASSFSGYYGYTF.

The gene calls are TRBV11-3 and TRBJ2-7, with D perhaps matching TRBD2 (5 bases). The V gene's germline CDR1 is SGHNT and CDR2 YENEEA. The CDR3 contains 14 residues. The V end was cut by 5 bases, the J end by 3 bases, with 14 bases between. As DNA, the CDR3 is TGTGCCAGCAGCGCCCGAAGGGCGGGCTACGAGCAGTACTTC. Protein: CASSARRAGYEQYF.